This passage covers 6 T cell receptor beta chains from one sample sequenced in a study of a mutant IDH1 vaccine in newly diagnosed glioma. No antigen has been identified for these receptors. Time point given: week 47, end of study. Vaccination comprised doses that each held 300 ug of mutant IDH1 20-mer peptide, plus topical imiquimod. The method was immunoSEQ multiplex PCR; TCRdb's version includes in-frame clones alone and lacks a portion of them. The sample shows over 75,000 clones, 81% of them seen only once. This material consisted of PBMCs, taken from a glioma patient whose treatment included an IDH1 peptide vaccine. These receptors were obtained from a man between 35 and 55 years old with glioma.

The DNA for the CDR3 is TGTGCCAGCTCACCGGAAAGGTACTATGGCTACACCTTC. It encodes CASSPERYYGYTF. The V call is TRBV18, the J call TRBJ1-2; D unresolved. Trimming took off 3 bases at V and 3 bases at J, with 8 bases between the two ends. This CDR3 region has 13 residues. Germline lookup yields CDR1 KGHSH and CDR2 LQKENI.

V and J are TRBV5-1 and TRBJ2-3; D is undetermined. Germline V gene sequence: CDR1 SGHRS, CDR2 YFSETQ. Trimming removed 0 bases at V and 4 bases at J, with 6 bases between. The CDR3 spans 13 residues. The CDR3 nucleotides are TGCGCCAGCAGCTTGGTCCGGGCAGATACGCAGTATTTT. Its protein product is CASSLVRADTQYF.

The chain has TRBV14 and TRBJ2-7; D gene unclear. From germline, CDR1 is SGHDN and CDR2 FVKESK. Trimming cost V 0 bases and J 2 bases, with 14 bases left between them. The CDR3 runs 16 residues. CDR3 sequence reads: CASSQEGKGLTYEQYF. The CDR3 nucleotides read TGTGCCAGCAGCCAAGAGGGTAAAGGATTAACCTACGAGCAGTACTTC.

This sequence joins TRBV27 and TRBJ2-7, with D perhaps matching TRBD2 (6 bases). The V end lost 6 bases, the J end lost 6 bases, and 18 bases lay between the germline ends. Germline-derived CDR1 and CDR2 are MNHEY and SMNVEV (reference sequence). The CDR3 loop spans 14 amino acids. The CDR3 loop is CASSATRLGSEQYF. The CDR3 DNA reads as TGTGCCAGCAGCGCAACACGACTAGGCTCCGAGCAGTACTTC.

The CDR3 is CSVVQGLPSTDTQYF. Written as DNA, the CDR3 is TGCAGCGTTGTCCAGGGACTTCCTAGCACAGATACGCAGTATTTT. The chain carries TRBV29-1 and TRBJ2-3, with TRBD2 as a possible D gene (6 bases). The CDR3 totals 15 residues. The ends were cut back, 4 bases at V and 0 bases at J, with 14 bases in the middle. Per germline, CDR1 SQVTM and CDR2 ANQGSEA.

There are a few counts of this clone. This chain connects TRBV28 to TRBJ2-1; 9 bases agree with TRBD1. With 6 bases clipped from V and 12 bases from J, the junction kept 21 bases outside the gene matches. Germline V gene sequence: CDR1 MDHEN, CDR2 SYDVKM. This CDR3 region has 17 residues. The CDR3, as DNA: TGTGCCAGCAGATCGACAGGGGGTAGCCGCGAGATGTCGGGGCAGTTCTTC. Amino acids: CASRSTGGSREMSGQFF. Combining the CDR3 with reference TRBV28 and TRBJ2-1 gives the whole variable domain DVKVTQSSRYLVKRTGEKVFLECVQDMDHENMFWYRQDPGLGLRLIYFSYDVKMKEKGDIPEGYSVSREKKERFSLILESASTNQTSMYLCASRSTGGSREMSGQFFGPGTRLTVL.